Here is one T cell receptor beta chain with its context. Its target is unknown. Treatment of the sample: approximately nine-day PBMC culture with coronavirus spike peptide pools or control peptides (ViraFEST assay). The collection of CD4+ T cells from the unexposed donor took place before the COVID-19 pandemic (2011-2018). This record belongs to a study of vaccination and CD4 T cells after COVID-19. About the study: Those taking part got two shots of either the BNT162b2 or the mRNA-1273 vaccine. Control cultures, each given a CEFX pool, an HIV-1 Nef pool, or no peptide, were included.

Study-level results: Median about 90% of reactive clones detected in convalescent patients emerged only post-vaccination.

An Oncomine TCR Beta short-read assay was used to sequence the DNA from cultured CD4+ T cells. TCRdb itself ran the PCR reads through MiXCR, one entry per CDR3 protein. The table shows 9,500 to 10,000 distinct CDR3 sequences, with roughly 36% occurring only once. From germline, CDR1 is SGHDT and CDR2 YYEEEE. The V and J ends lost 0 bases and 6 bases respectively, with 9 bases between them. The CDR3 runs to 13 residues. This chain joins TRBV5-6 and TRBJ1-2; tentatively, D is TRBD1 (5 bases). The TCR was taken from a human donor in good health. The sequenced sample was CD4+ T cells from blood, cultured in vitro. CDR3 loop: CASSLDRGNGYTF. CDR3 DNA: TGTGCCAGCAGCTTGGACCGGGGCAATGGCTACACCTTC.